The 4 T cell receptor beta chains in this list originate from one sample, sequenced in a study of blood T cell repertoires in COVID-19 (TCRdb year 2020). Library creation used the immunoSEQ multiplex PCR assay. This is the immuneACCESS table as TCRdb keeps it, with only in-frame sequences that have V and J called. A part of the clones is gone; compared with another copy, unresolved V genes explain less than half, and the rest is unexplained. Here the sample has over 75,000 clones; roughly 89% occur a single time. Around 4.3% of the sample comes from the top ten. The specimen sequenced was peripheral blood. The origin of the receptors is a human donor with COVID-19, enrolled during active disease. The donor label of this sample is uncertain.

This clone was observed a single time. The chain carries TRBV28 and TRBJ1-2; tentatively, D is TRBD1 (5 bases). Germline CDR1 MDHEN, CDR2 SYDVKM. The germline V and J ends were trimmed by 4 bases and 8 bases, with 11 bases remaining between them. The CDR3 runs to 12 residues. CDR3 coding DNA: TGTGCCAGCAGTTCGAACAGGAGCGGCTACACCTTC. Protein sequence: CASSSNRSGYTF.

The chain links TRBV6-6 to TRBJ2-5, with TRBD2 as a possible D gene (7 bases). From germline, CDR1 is MNHNY and CDR2 SVGAGI (reference sequence). The CDR3 sequence is 15 residues long. V was pared by 7 bases and J by 5 bases, with 20 bases between. The CDR3 DNA reads TGTGCCAGCAAGACGGACGGGGGGCCGGGGGAGACCCAGTACTTC. Amino acid sequence: CASKTDGGPGETQYF.

The chain combines TRBV7-9 with TRBJ1-3; TRBD1 aligns across 7 bases. Germline V gene lookup returns CDR1 SEHNR and CDR2 FQNEAQ (reference sequence). With V trimmed by 2 bases and J by 2 bases, 3 bases remained unmatched. The CDR3 spans 15 residues. The CDR3 region is CASSLQGVTGNTIYF. Here the CDR3 DNA reads TGTGCCAGCAGCTTACAGGGGGTGACTGGAAACACCATATATTTT.

This chain uses TRBV6-5 with TRBJ1-1; tentatively, D is TRBD1 (6 bases). Germline V CDR1 and CDR2: MNHEY, SVGAGI. The V end lost 5 bases, the J end lost 7 bases, and 17 bases lay between the germline ends. CDR3 length: 14 amino acids. DNA for the CDR3: TGTGCCAGCAGTCCGCTGGACAGCGGCGGTGAAGCTTTCTTT. This gives the protein CASSPLDSGGEAFF.